This T cell receptor (beta chain) was documented in a study of human T cells and chemical hapten exposure. Indicated time point: patch test 3, about 24 weeks after DPC sensitization. Treatment of the sample: therapeutic diphenylcyclopropenone sensitization with weekly scalp DPC. One entry per CDR3 protein results from TCRdb running MiXCR on the RACE reads. The sample contains over 55,000 distinct CDR3 sequences, around 10% of which appear only once. The CDR3 is 16 amino acids. The germline gives CDR1 MNHEY, CDR2 SVGEGT. Trimming pared 2 bases from V and 0 bases from J, leaving 13 bases between. The chain is built from TRBV6-2 or TRBV6-3 and TRBJ1-1; the D is unclear. The input for sequencing was whole blood, taken in connection with sensitization to the hapten diphenylcyclopropenone (DPC). This receptor was taken from a woman aged 45 to 65 with alopecia areata. Some clones in this sample may be carry-over from other donors' samples. The DNA for the CDR3 is TGTGCCAGCAGTTACAGTTCTTGGGATATGAACACTGAAGCTTTCTTT. It yields the protein CASSYSSWDMNTEAFF.